Listed here are 14 T cell receptor beta chains from one sample, sequenced in a study of blood T cell repertoires in COVID-19. Data came from immunoSEQ multiplex PCR; TCRdb stores just in-frame clones and leaves some out. Counted here are roughly 330,000 clones, about 82% occurring once; the ten biggest clones make up around 1.5%. The sequenced sample consisted of peripheral blood. The receptors here all came from a woman between 50 and 59 years old with acute or convalescent COVID-19.

The rearrangement uses TRBV20-1 and TRBJ1-4; 9 bases align to TRBD1. Germline trimming cut 3 bases from V and 8 bases from J; bases unmatched to any gene: 10. This CDR3 spans 15 amino acids. CDR1 and CDR2 from the germline V gene are DFQATT and SNEGSKA (reference sequence). Written as DNA, the CDR3 is TGCAGTGCTAGTTTCCCGGACAGGGGTTCGGAAAAACTGTTTTTT. Translation gives CSASFPDRGSEKLFF.

The chain uses TRBV29-1 and TRBJ1-2; D uncertain. CDR1 and CDR2 (germline): SQVTM, ANQGSEA. Trimming stripped 4 bases from V and 7 bases from J, with 10 bases between. The CDR3 consists of 11 residues. The DNA of the CDR3 is TGCAGCGTTGTGTGGGGAGCTGGCTACACCTTC. As protein: CSVVWGAGYTF.

This CDR3 reads CASSTYSGSATDTQYF. CDR3 DNA sequence: TGTGCCAGCAGTACGTATAGCGGGAGTGCCACAGATACGCAGTATTTT. The chain links TRBV28 to TRBJ2-3; 9 bases map to TRBD2. The CDR3 consists of 16 residues. Germline V gene sequence: CDR1 MDHEN, CDR2 SYDVKM. Unmatched junction bases numbered 8, after V lost 5 bases and J lost 2 bases.

The chain uses TRBV29-1 and TRBJ2-7; D perhaps matches TRBD2 (6 bases). V lost 4 bases, J lost 3 bases, and 13 bases lay in between. The CDR3 sequence is 13 residues long. Germline CDR1 reads SQVTM; CDR2 reads ANQGSEA. The CDR3 spells CSVVLALVYEQYF. CDR3 coding DNA: TGCAGCGTTGTTCTAGCGCTGGTCTACGAGCAGTACTTC.

V and J are TRBV5-4 and TRBJ1-6, with D possibly being TRBD1 (5 bases). The CDR3 totals 17 residues. With 4 bases removed from V and 0 bases from J, the gap between germline ends came to 14 bases. Germline V lookup: CDR1 SGHNT, CDR2 YYREEE (reference sequence). The CDR3, as DNA: TGTGCCAGCAGCCTGGACCGACAGAGCTCCTATAATTCACCCCTCCACTTT. This translates into CASSLDRQSSYNSPLHF.

This sequence joins TRBV6-5 and TRBJ2-3; weak D call: TRBD2 (6 bases). Germline lookup yields CDR1 MNHEY and CDR2 SVGAGI. Trimming shortened V by 6 bases and J by 8 bases, and 15 bases separated the two germline ends. This CDR3 region has 13 residues. CDR3 coding DNA: TGTGCCAGCAGCCCCGGACGGGGAGGTACGCAGTATTTT. Translating it yields CASSPGRGGTQYF.

V is TRBV28 and J is TRBJ1-3; the D gene is possibly TRBD1 (5 bases). This CDR3 has 18 residues. V lost 5 bases to trimming and J lost 3 bases, with 23 bases between them. Germline V lookup: CDR1 MDHEN, CDR2 SYDVKM. The DNA of the CDR3 is TGTGCCAGCAGTCCATACCCTACGGACATGTTTGGTGGAAACACCATATATTTT. Translation gives CASSPYPTDMFGGNTIYF.

This clone occurred once. This rearrangement joins TRBV7-2 to TRBJ1-5; no reliable D call. The CDR3 loop spans 15 amino acids. Germline lookup yields CDR1 SGHTA and CDR2 FQGNSA. V lost 1 base and J 1 base, leaving 8 bases between the germline ends. CDR3 sequence reads: CASSLVATSNQPQHF. Written as DNA, the CDR3 is TGTGCCAGCAGCTTAGTTGCCACAAGCAATCAGCCCCAGCATTTT.

This clone appeared a few times. This chain links TRBV9 with TRBJ1-4; weak D call: TRBD1 (6 bases). Germline loops: CDR1 SGDLS, CDR2 YYNGEE. V was clipped by 1 base and J by 8 bases, with 12 bases between them. The CDR3 is made up of 14 amino acids. The CDR3 sequence is CASSVTGLGEKLFF. The CDR3 DNA sequence: TGTGCCAGCAGCGTAACAGGGCTGGGGGAAAAACTGTTTTTT.

The V and J genes are TRBV7-8 and TRBJ1-2, with TRBD1 identical over 9 bases. Germline loops: CDR1 SGHVS, CDR2 FQNEAQ. CDR3 length: 15 amino acids. Trimming at V came to 5 bases and at J to 2 bases, leaving 6 bases not matched to a gene. In nucleotides, the CDR3 is TGTGCCAGCAGCCCCTCGACAGGGGGGAACTATGGCTACACCTTC. The encoded protein is CASSPSTGGNYGYTF.

The V and J genes are TRBV9 and TRBJ2-7, with 8 bases fitting TRBD2. Trimming removed 0 bases from V and 1 base from J; junction bases left unmatched: 3. The CDR3 sequence is 15 residues long. CDR1 SGDLS and CDR2 YYNGEE come from the germline V gene. CDR3 nucleotides: TGTGCCAGCAGCGTAGTCCGGGAGGGGTCCTACGAGCAGTACTTC. This sequence encodes CASSVVREGSYEQYF.

The chain combines TRBV27 with TRBJ1-2; maybe TRBD1 (5 bases). There are 15 residues in the CDR3. Germline CDR1 and CDR2: MNHEY and SMNVEV (reference sequence). V was cut by 8 bases and J by 6 bases, with 22 bases left in between. The CDR3 region is CASGYANRLVDGYTF. The CDR3 DNA is TGTGCCAGCGGTTACGCGAACAGGCTCGTGGATGGCTACACCTTC.

V and J are TRBV28 and TRBJ1-4; the D is unclear. There are 14 residues in the CDR3. Trimming removed 6 bases at V and 7 bases at J, with 15 bases between. Germline CDR1 is MDHEN and CDR2 is SYDVKM. The CDR3 here is CASSTRDGREKLFF. CDR3 DNA: TGTGCCAGCAGCACCCGGGATGGACGTGAAAAACTGTTTTTT.

The gene calls are TRBV6-2 or TRBV6-3 and TRBJ2-3; 10 bases map to TRBD2. CDR3 length equals 17 residues. J was trimmed by 4 bases and V by 2 bases; bases with no gene match: 9. Germline CDR1 is MNHEY and CDR2 is SVGEGT. The CDR3 DNA reads TGTGCCAGCAGTTACGATACCCAGCGGGAGGGAGCAGATACGCAGTATTTT. Translation gives CASSYDTQREGADTQYF.